This TCR beta chain was identified in a study of blood T cell repertoires in COVID-19 (dated by TCRdb to 2019 to 2021). For the wider study: Collaborator samples came from the United States, Italy and Spain and covered acute and convalescent phases of COVID-19. The prospective study material was composed of cDNA or gDNA derived from T cells, B-cell-depleted T cells, or PBMCs. Deeply sampled blood TCRbeta repertoires from subjects exposed to, actively infected with, or recovered from COVID-19 were included in the dataset. The repertoires were released in a freely available public database meant as a resource for research on the immune response to SARS-CoV-2. The samples were drawn from the first 160 participants of the ongoing ImmuneRACE study and from 1,254 subjects provided by 6 global collaborators. A de-identified subject ID, COVID-19 status, age in years and sex were almost always included in the sample metadata. Where available, HLA class I and class II types were obtained from metadata supplied by the sample provider rather than from assay-based typing.

At one collaborating source in Seattle, patients were enrolled during active infection and were followed longitudinally through the course of disease. The collaborating institutions used their own protocols to collect whole blood in K2EDTA tubes. For TCRbeta analysis, collaborator samples were shipped as frozen whole blood, as isolated PBMCs, or as DNA extracted from either sample type. General conclusions and limits of the study: The quantity of clinical and demographic metadata differed by source and by participant and was supplied without curation.

CDR1 and CDR2 are drawn from the germline V gene: SGHAT, FQNNGV. Spanning cysteine to phenylalanine, the CDR3 consists of 15 amino acids. Only CDR3 DNA remains: 45 bases, in frame from the first base. The V end loses 0 bases and the J end loses 6 bases, and a stretch of 14 bases separates them. On this clone itself: The clone's antigen remains unknown. Base-call qualities are not available, and no considerably larger clone is one nucleotide away.

The immunoSEQ Assay, a bias-controlled multiplex PCR, was used to amplify TCRbeta CDR3 regions from genomic DNA. In the original analysis: The number of nucleated cells in each sample was estimated by amplification of reference gene primers within the assay. Sequence reads were collapsed and filtered to measure the absolute abundance of every unique TCRbeta CDR3 rearrangement. For each sample, productive Simpson clonality was calculated as the square root of Simpson's diversity index over productive rearrangements. The table comes from immuneACCESS by way of TCRdb, which keeps in-frame sequences with V and J called. Part of the clones is missing from these tables; in studies checked, under half for an unresolved V gene and the rest for unknown reasons. The DNA was the basis for D and trimming; V, J and clone size are from that table. The sample includes roughly 220,000 clones, with about 81% observed a single time. The ten biggest clones cover over 7% of the sample.

Sequencing was performed on peripheral blood. The rearrangement joined TRBV11-2 to TRBJ1-2; matching of 5 bases hints at TRBD1 as the D gene. The source of this sequence is an elderly woman with COVID-19, enrolled during active disease. CDR3 loop: CASSLDGGRADGYTF. The bases are TGTGCCAGCAGCTTAGATGGGGGGAGGGCGGATGGCTACACCTTC.